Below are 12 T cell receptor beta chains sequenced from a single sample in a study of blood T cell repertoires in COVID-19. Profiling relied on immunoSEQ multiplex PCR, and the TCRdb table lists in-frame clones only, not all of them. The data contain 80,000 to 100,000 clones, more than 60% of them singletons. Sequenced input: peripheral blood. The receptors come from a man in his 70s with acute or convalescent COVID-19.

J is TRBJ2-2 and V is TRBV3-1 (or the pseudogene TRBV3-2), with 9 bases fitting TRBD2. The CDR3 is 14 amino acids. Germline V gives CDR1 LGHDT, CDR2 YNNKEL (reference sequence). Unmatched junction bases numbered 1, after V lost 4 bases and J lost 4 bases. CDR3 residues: CASSRLAATGELFF. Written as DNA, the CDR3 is TGTGCCAGCAGCCGACTAGCGGCCACCGGGGAGCTGTTTTTT.

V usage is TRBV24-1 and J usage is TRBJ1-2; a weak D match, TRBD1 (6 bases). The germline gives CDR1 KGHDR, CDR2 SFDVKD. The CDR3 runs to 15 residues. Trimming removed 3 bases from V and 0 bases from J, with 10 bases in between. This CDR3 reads CATSDTGNANYGYTF. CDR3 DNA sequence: TGTGCCACCAGTGATACAGGGAATGCTAACTATGGCTACACCTTC.

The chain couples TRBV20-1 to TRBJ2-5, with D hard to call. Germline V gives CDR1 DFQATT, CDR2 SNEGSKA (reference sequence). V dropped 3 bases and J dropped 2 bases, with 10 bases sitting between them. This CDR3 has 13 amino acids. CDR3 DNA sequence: TGCAGTGCTAGTGATGGCCCGCAAGAGACCCAGTACTTC. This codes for CSASDGPQETQYF.

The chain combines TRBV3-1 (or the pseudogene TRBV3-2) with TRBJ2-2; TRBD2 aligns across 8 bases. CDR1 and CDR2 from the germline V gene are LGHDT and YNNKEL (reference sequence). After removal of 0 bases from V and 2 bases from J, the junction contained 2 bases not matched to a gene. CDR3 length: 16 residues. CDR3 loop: CASSQDGRGNTGELFF. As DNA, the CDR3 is TGTGCCAGCAGCCAAGACGGGAGGGGAAACACCGGGGAGCTGTTTTTT.

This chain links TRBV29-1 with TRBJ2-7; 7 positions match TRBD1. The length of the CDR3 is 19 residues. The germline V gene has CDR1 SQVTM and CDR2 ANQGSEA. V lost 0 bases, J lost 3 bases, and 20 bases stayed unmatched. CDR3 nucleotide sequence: TGCAGCGTTGAAGATGGGGGACAGCTTAGCCTTCATCGGGGCTACGAGCAGTACTTC. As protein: CSVEDGGQLSLHRGYEQYF.

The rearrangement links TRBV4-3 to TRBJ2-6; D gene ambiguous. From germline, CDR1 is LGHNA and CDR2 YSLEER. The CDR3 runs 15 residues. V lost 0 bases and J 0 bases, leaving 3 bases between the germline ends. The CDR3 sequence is CASSQDHSGANVLTF. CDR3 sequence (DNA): TGCGCCAGCAGCCAAGACCACTCTGGGGCCAACGTCCTGACTTTC.

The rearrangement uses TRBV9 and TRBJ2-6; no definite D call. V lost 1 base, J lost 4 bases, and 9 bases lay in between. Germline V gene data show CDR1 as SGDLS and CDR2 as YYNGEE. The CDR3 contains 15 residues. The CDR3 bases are TGTGCCAGCAGCGTATCCCCTACCGGGGCCAACGTCCTGACTTTC. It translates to CASSVSPTGANVLTF.

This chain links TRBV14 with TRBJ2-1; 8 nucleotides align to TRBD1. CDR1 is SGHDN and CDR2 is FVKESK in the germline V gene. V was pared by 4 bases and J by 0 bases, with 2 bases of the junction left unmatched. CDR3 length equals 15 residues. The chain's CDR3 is CASSRDRISYNEQFF. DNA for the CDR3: TGTGCCAGCAGCCGGGACAGGATCTCCTACAATGAGCAGTTCTTC.

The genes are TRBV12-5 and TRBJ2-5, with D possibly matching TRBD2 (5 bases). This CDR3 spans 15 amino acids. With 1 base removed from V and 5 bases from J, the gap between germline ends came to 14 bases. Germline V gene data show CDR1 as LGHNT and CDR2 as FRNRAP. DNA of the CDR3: TGTGCTAGTGGTTTGGGGCAATCTCGAGGGGAGACCCAGTACTTC. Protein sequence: CASGLGQSRGETQYF. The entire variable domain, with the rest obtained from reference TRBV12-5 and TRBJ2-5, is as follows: DARVTQTPRHKVTEMGQEVTMRCQPILGHNTVFWYRQTMMQGLELLAYFRNRAPLDDSGMPKDRFSAEMPDATLATLKIQPSEPRDSAVYFCASGLGQSRGETQYFGPGTRLLVL.

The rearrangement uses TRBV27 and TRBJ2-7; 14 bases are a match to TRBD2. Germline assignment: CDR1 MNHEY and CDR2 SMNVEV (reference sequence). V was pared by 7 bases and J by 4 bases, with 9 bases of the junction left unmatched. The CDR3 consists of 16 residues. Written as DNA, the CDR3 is TGTGCCAGCACCCCATCCGGGACTAGCGGGAGTTACGAGCAGTACTTC. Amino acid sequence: CASTPSGTSGSYEQYF.

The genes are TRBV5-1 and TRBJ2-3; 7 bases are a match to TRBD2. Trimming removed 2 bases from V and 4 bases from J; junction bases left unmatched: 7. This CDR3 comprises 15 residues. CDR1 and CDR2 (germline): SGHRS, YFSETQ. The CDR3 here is CASSFERGLPDTQYF. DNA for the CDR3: TGCGCCAGCAGCTTTGAGCGGGGACTGCCAGATACGCAGTATTTT. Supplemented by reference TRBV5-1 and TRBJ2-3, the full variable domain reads KAGVTQTPRYLIKTRGQQVTLSCSPISGHRSVSWYQQTPGQGLQFLFEYFSETQRNKGNFPGRFSGRQFSNSRSEMNVSTLELGDSALYLCASSFERGLPDTQYFGPGTRLTVL.

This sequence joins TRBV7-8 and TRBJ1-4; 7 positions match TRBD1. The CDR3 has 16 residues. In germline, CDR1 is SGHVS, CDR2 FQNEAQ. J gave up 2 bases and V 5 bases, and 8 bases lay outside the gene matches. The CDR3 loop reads CASSRDRVGTNEKLFF. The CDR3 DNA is TGTGCCAGCAGCCGCGACAGGGTTGGGACTAATGAAAAACTGTTTTTT.